This TCR beta chain is from a study of long-term antiretroviral therapy in people with HIV. Samples were assayed with immunoSEQ v3.0 at survey level. The data were produced by immunoSEQ multiplex PCR, yet TCRdb's version contains in-frame clones alone and is incomplete. The table has around 29,000 clones, 85% to 95% seen once; the top ten hold around 6%. Concerning this clone itself: Antigen unknown.

Study-level points and caveats: All time points showed a repertoire dominated by clones expanded before ART.

Prior to DNA extraction, the samples held about 0.85-10 million cryopreserved PBMC. The CDR3 spans 16 residues. The junction had 12 bases not matched to a gene; V was cut back by 8 bases and J by 0 bases. This sequence was found in a woman aged 40-49 years with HIV. V and J are TRBV23-1 and TRBJ1-2, with 7 bases lining up with TRBD1. TRBV23-1 is assigned to the ORF class and has an uncertain function. The specimen comprised unsorted PBMCs, sampled around 6.5 years after starting antiretroviral therapy. CDR3 amino acids: CASGPWDRSSNYGYTF. CDR3 coding DNA: TGCGCCAGCGGCCCTTGGGACAGATCGTCTAACTATGGCTACACCTTC.